This TCR beta chain was obtained from a study of blood T cells in healthy people across ages. Study-level points and caveats: While age rose, TCR beta diversity per million T cells dropped in a roughly linear way.

They isolated at least 6.5 million PBMCs from each sample. Through a sample-barcoded 5' primer and a J-beta primer mix, a second PCR was run for roughly 7 to 12 cycles. One entry per CDR3 protein, called by TCRdb with MiXCR from the 5' RACE reads. The sample shows 630,000 or so distinct CDR3 sequences, under 30% of them seen only once. This clonotype was picked up a small number of times. The antigen is unknown. Germline V CDR1 and CDR2: ENHRY, SYGVKD. Between the trimmed V and J ends, which lost 6 bases and 8 bases, there was a span of 14 bases. This CDR3 is built from 13 residues. The clonotype was recovered from a woman aged 80 or older in good health. The chain has TRBV10-3 and TRBJ1-3; no clear D gene. Specimen: blood. CDR3: CAISANGRDTIYF. In nucleotides, the CDR3 is TGTGCCATCAGCGCGAATGGGCGGGACACCATATATTTT.